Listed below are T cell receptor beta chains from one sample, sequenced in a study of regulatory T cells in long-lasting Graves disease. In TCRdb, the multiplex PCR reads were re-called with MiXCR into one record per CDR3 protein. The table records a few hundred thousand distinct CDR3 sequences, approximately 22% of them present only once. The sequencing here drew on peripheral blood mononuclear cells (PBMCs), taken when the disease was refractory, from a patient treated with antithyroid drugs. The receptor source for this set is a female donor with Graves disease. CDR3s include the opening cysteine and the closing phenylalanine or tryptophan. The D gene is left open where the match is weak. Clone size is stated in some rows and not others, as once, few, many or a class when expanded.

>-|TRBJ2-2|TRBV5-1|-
CASSNEGNTGELFF
TGCGCCAGCAGTAATGAGGGGAACACCGGGGAGCTGTTTTTT
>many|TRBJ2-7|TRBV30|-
CAWSVLYEQYF
TGTGCCTGGAGTGTCCTCTACGAGCAGTACTTC
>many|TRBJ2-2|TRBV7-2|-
CASSSLWGSFTGELFF
TGTGCCAGCAGCTCCCTATGGGGCAGCTTCACCGGGGAGCTGTTTTTT
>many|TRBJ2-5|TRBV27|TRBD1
CASRRQGTQETQYF
TGTGCCAGCAGGAGACAGGGAACCCAAGAGACCCAGTACTTC
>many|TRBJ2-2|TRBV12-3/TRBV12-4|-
CASSLRGMSWAGELFF
TGTGCCAGCAGTTTGCGCGGGATGTCGTGGGCCGGGGAGCTGTTTTTT
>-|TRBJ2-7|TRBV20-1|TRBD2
CSARDYIDRRTSGSQKRYEQYF
TGCAGTGCTAGAGATTATATCGATCGGAGAACTAGCGGGTCCCAAAAAAGATACGAGCAGTACTTC
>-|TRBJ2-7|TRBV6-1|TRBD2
CASSPYKGLPYEQYF
TGTGCCAGCAGTCCCTACAAGGGACTACCCTACGAGCAGTACTTC
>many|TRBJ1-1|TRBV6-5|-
CASSYSGGAGTEAFF
TGTGCCAGCAGTTACTCGGGGGGCGCCGGCACTGAAGCTTTCTTT
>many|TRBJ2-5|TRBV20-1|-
CSARDPSGKGTQYF
TGCAGTGCTAGAGATCCCAGTGGAAAAGGTACCCAGTACTTC
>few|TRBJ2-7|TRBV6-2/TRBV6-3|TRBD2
CASRESGRRTYEQYF
TGTGCCAGCAGAGAGAGCGGGAGAAGAACCTACGAGCAGTACTTC
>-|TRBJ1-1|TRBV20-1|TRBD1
CSARGTGGAEAFF
TGCAGTGCTAGGGGGACAGGGGGTGCTGAAGCTTTCTTT
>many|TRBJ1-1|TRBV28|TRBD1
CASSLRTGEGTEAFF
TGTGCCAGCAGTTTACGGACAGGGGAGGGCACTGAAGCTTTCTTT
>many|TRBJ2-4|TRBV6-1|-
CASSEGTHRRAKNIQYF
TGTGCCAGCAGTGAAGGAACTCACCGAAGGGCCAAAAACATTCAGTACTTC